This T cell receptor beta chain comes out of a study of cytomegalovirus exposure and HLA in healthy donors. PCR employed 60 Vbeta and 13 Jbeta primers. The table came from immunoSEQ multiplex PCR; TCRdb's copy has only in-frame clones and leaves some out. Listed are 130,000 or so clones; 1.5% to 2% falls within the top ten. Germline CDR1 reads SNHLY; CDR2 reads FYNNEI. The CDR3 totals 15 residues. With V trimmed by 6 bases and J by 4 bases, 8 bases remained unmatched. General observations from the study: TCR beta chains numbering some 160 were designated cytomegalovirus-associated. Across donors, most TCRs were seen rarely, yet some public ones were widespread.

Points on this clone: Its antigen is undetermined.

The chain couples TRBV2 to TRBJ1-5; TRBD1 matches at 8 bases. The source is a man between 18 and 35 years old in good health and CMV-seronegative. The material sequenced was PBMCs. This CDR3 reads CASSPPTGVNQPQHF. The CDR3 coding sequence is TGTGCCAGCAGCCCTCCGACAGGGGTAAATCAGCCCCAGCATTTT.